This T cell receptor (beta chain) was obtained from a study of regulatory T cells in long-lasting Graves disease. There are many counts of this clonotype. What it binds is not known. Time point noted: newly diagnosed GD, antithyroid drugs for less than 3 months. The TCR library was prepared using RNA isolated from PBMCs. As a group, patients came from one endocrinology department in Xi'an, China. Combining iRepertoire HTBI primers with Arm-PCR of CDR3 regions, the authors built TCR beta libraries. MiXCR was run by TCRdb on the multiplex PCR reads, yielding one entry per CDR3 protein. The sample contains 620,000 or so distinct CDR3 sequences, roughly 15% of which appear only once. V was pared by 3 bases and J by 2 bases, with 5 bases of the junction left unmatched. Germline V gene sequence: CDR1 SGHAT, CDR2 FQNNGV. The CDR3 contains 17 residues. Study results and caveats: Gene preferences differed: TRBV28, TRBJ1-2, TRBJ2-5 in persistent cases.

The same data also went into a second study, on T cells in Graves' hyperthyroidism and ophthalmopathy.

This chain links TRBV11-2 with TRBJ2-3, with 13 bases that match TRBD2. The sequence derives from a woman aged 25 to 39 with Graves disease. The sample was peripheral blood mononuclear cells (PBMCs), taken at new diagnosis, from a patient treated with antithyroid drugs. CDR3 coding DNA: TGTGCCAGCAGCTTCCTAGGACTAGCGGGAGACACAGATACGCAGTATTTT. It translates to CASSFLGLAGDTDTQYF.